The 27 T cell receptor beta chains given below trace back to one sample, sequenced in a study of CD8 T cells in ankylosing spondylitis. TCRdb reanalysed the 5' RACE reads using MiXCR and keeps one entry per CDR3 protein. The data hold about 280,000 distinct CDR3 sequences, with approximately 20% observed a single time. The specimen was blood, either unsorted or a sorted T cell fraction (not recorded which). These receptors were collected from a male donor with ankylosing spondylitis or in good health (not recorded which).

This clonotype came up a few times. The chain recombines TRBV5-1 with TRBJ1-2; D ambiguous. Germline loops: CDR1 SGHRS, CDR2 YFSETQ. This CDR3 comprises 13 residues. Trimming took 2 bases from V and 2 from J, leaving 7 bases between them. The CDR3 loop is CASSFDGNYGYTF. The CDR3 region has the DNA TGCGCCAGCAGCTTCGACGGAAACTATGGCTACACCTTC.

J is TRBJ2-1 and V is TRBV11-2; D remains unclear. The CDR3 spans 16 residues. CDR1 and CDR2 from the germline V gene are SGHAT and FQNNGV. V dropped 1 base and J dropped 6 bases, with 16 bases sitting between them. The CDR3 DNA reads TGTGCCAGCAGCTTAGCCGCAGACCTCTGGGGCAATGAGCAGTTCTTC. As protein: CASSLAADLWGNEQFF.

This sequence joins TRBV30 and TRBJ2-2; D call uncertain. Germline CDR1 reads GTSNPN; CDR2 reads SVGIG (reference sequence). This CDR3 region has 14 residues. V was trimmed by 2 bases and J by 8 bases, leaving 15 bases between them. CDR3 DNA: TGTGCCTGGAGTTTCCGGGCCACGCCTGGGGAGCTGTTTTTT. This codes for CAWSFRATPGELFF.

The genes are TRBV4-1 and TRBJ1-6; TRBD1 might be the D (5 bases). In germline, CDR1 is MGHRA, CDR2 YSYEKL. Trimming took 1 base from V and 9 from J, leaving 10 bases between them. The length of the CDR3 is 14 residues. DNA of the CDR3: TGCGCCAGCAGCCAAGCCGACCAGGGTTCACCCCTCCACTTT. Translation: CASSQADQGSPLHF.

Only a few counts were recorded for this clonotype. The rearrangement uses TRBV4-1 and TRBJ2-5, with TRBD2 matching over 7 bases. J lost 5 bases, V lost 5 bases, and 2 bases had no gene match. There are 12 residues in the CDR3. The germline gives CDR1 MGHRA, CDR2 YSYEKL. The CDR3 spells CASSVSGETQYF. The CDR3, as DNA: TGCGCCAGCAGCGTTAGCGGGGAGACCCAGTACTTC.

The chain carries TRBV6-4 and TRBJ2-1; D is ambiguous. The CDR3 totals 18 residues. Germline-derived CDR1 and CDR2 are MRHNA and SNTAGT. V was cut by 3 bases and J by 0 bases, with 18 bases left in between. CDR3 protein: CASSDWRLKYSSYNEQFF. The CDR3 nucleotides read TGTGCCAGCAGTGATTGGAGACTGAAGTATAGCTCCTACAATGAGCAGTTCTTC.

A few counts support this clonotype. CDR3 sequence (DNA): TGCAGTGCTGGTCGGTCCTTGTTTACGTTCGATGAGCAGTTCTTC. This encodes CSAGRSLFTFDEQFF. The V and J genes are TRBV20-1 and TRBJ2-1; no clear D gene. Trimming cost V 5 bases and J 8 bases, with 22 bases left between them. From germline, CDR1 is DFQATT and CDR2 SNEGSKA (reference sequence). CDR3 size: 15 residues.

The chain is built from TRBV9 and TRBJ1-4; 7 bases are shared with TRBD1. V trimming: 4 bases; J trimming: 10 bases; junction bases outside the gene matches: 7. Germline V gene lookup returns CDR1 SGDLS and CDR2 YYNGEE. The CDR3 sequence is 13 residues long. CDR3 amino acids: CASSLGQDGKLFF. The CDR3 DNA follows: TGTGCCAGCAGCCTAGGACAGGACGGAAAACTGTTTTTT.

This clonotype was seen a handful of times. The chain is built from TRBV20-1 and TRBJ1-5; 8 positions match TRBD1. CDR3 size: 18 residues. Trimming at V came to 2 bases and at J to 1 base, leaving 13 bases not matched to a gene. Germline CDR1 reads DFQATT; CDR2 reads SNEGSKA (reference sequence). The CDR3 loop reads CSARRETGGPSSNQPQHF. The CDR3 DNA follows: TGCAGTGCTAGAAGGGAAACAGGGGGTCCTTCCAGCAATCAGCCCCAGCATTTT.

About this clonotype itself: The junction departs from the called germline gene at one end, perhaps through a read error. This rearrangement joins TRBV5-1 to TRBJ2-2, with D perhaps TRBD1 or TRBD2 (5 bases each). The germline gives CDR1 SGHRS, CDR2 YFSETQ. CDR3 length: 16 amino acids. CDR3 amino acids: CANSQTGTGNTGELFF. Written as DNA, the CDR3 is TGCGCCAACAGCCAAACCGGGACGGGAAACACCGGGGAGCTGTTTTTT.

The V gene is TRBV10-3, the J gene TRBJ2-7, with 11 bases that match TRBD1. V lost 8 bases, J lost 1 base, and 4 bases stayed unmatched. The CDR3 length is 14 residues. Germline V lookup: CDR1 ENHRY, CDR2 SYGVKD. The DNA for the CDR3 is TGTGCCATCGCGGGACAGGGGGTTTCCTACGAGCAGTACGTC. Translating it yields CAIAGQGVSYEQYV.

This clonotype was recorded at least ten times. In DNA form, the CDR3 reads TGCGCCAGCAGTCCAAGGACAGGGGCCAACTATGGCTACACCTTC. Protein sequence: CASSPRTGANYGYTF. The chain has TRBV5-1 and TRBJ1-2; 9 nucleotides agree with TRBD1. The CDR3 sequence is 15 residues long. Trimming cost V 5 bases and J 2 bases; bases outside gene matches: 7. Germline CDR1 is SGHRS and CDR2 is YFSETQ. Complete variable domain (other parts from reference TRBV5-1 and TRBJ1-2): KAGVTQTPRYLIKTRGQQVTLSCSPISGHRSVSWYQQTPGQGLQFLFEYFSETQRNKGNFPGRFSGRQFSNSRSEMNVSTLELGDSALYLCASSPRTGANYGYTFGSGTRLTVV.

This clonotype has only a few counts. The chain has TRBV15 and TRBJ2-5; D tentatively reads TRBD1 or TRBD2 (5 bases each). The CDR3 totals 15 residues. Per germline, CDR1 LNHNV and CDR2 YYDKDF (reference sequence). Trimming stripped 0 bases from V and 9 bases from J, with 17 bases between. The CDR3 DNA follows: TGTGCCACCAGCAGAGATCGTCAGGGACCTTGGGCCCAGTACTTC. Translation gives CATSRDRQGPWAQYF.

This clonotype was observed many times. The gene calls are TRBV29-1 and TRBJ1-1, with D unclear. V gave up 4 bases and J gave up 0 bases, with 6 bases separating them. Germline V gives CDR1 SQVTM, CDR2 ANQGSEA. This CDR3 region has 12 residues. CDR3 protein: CSVGRMNTEAFF. Written as DNA, the CDR3 is TGCAGCGTTGGAAGGATGAACACTGAAGCTTTCTTT.

This chain joins TRBV5-5 and TRBJ2-3; D is unresolved. The ends were cut back, 0 bases at V and 5 bases at J, with 10 bases in the middle. Germline V lookup: CDR1 SGHKS, CDR2 YYEKEE (reference sequence). This CDR3 comprises 14 residues. The CDR3 region has the DNA TGTGCCAGCAGCTTGGCGCAGGCTGGAGATACGCAGTATTTT. Translating it yields CASSLAQAGDTQYF. Supplemented by reference TRBV5-5 and TRBJ2-3, the full variable domain reads DAGVTQSPTHLIKTRGQQVTLRCSPISGHKSVSWYQQVLGQGPQFIFQYYEKEERGRGNFPDRFSARQFPNYSSELNVNALLLGDSALYLCASSLAQAGDTQYFGPGTRLTVL.

The chain joins TRBV20-1 to TRBJ2-3; the match to TRBD2 covers 7 bases. The length of the CDR3 is 15 residues. V shed 6 bases, J shed 3 bases, and the junction held 12 bases outside the gene matches. Germline CDR1 and CDR2: DFQATT and SNEGSKA (reference sequence). DNA of the CDR3: TGCAGTGCCCTTTCGGGCTTGGGAGGGACAGATACGCAGTATTTT. This translates into CSALSGLGGTDTQYF.

This clonotype was seen a single time. CDR3 in DNA: TGCGCCAGCAGCACAGCCGGGACGAGAGAGACCCAGTACTTC. Translated: CASSTAGTRETQYF. This chain uses TRBV5-1 with TRBJ2-5; perhaps D is TRBD1 or TRBD2 (5 bases each). CDR3 size: 14 residues. Per germline, CDR1 SGHRS and CDR2 YFSETQ. With 4 bases removed from V and 4 bases from J, the gap between germline ends came to 14 bases.

This clonotype came up many times. V usage is TRBV6-5 and J usage is TRBJ2-5; D remains ambiguous. Trimming removed 5 bases at V and 4 bases at J, with 20 bases between. The CDR3 spans 16 residues. Germline lookup yields CDR1 MNHEY and CDR2 SVGAGI. Written as DNA, the CDR3 is TGTGCCAGCAGTCACGCTGCCCAGGCGGCCCCAGAGACCCAGTACTTC. This sequence encodes CASSHAAQAAPETQYF.

The V call is TRBV20-1, the J call TRBJ2-3, with 13 nucleotides matching TRBD2. This CDR3 spans 15 amino acids. Germline V gives CDR1 DFQATT, CDR2 SNEGSKA (reference sequence). The junction had 2 bases not matched to a gene; V was cut back by 3 bases and J by 2 bases. CDR3 coding DNA: TGCAGTGCTAGGGGGACTAGCGGGGCCACAGATACGCAGTATTTT. Protein sequence: CSARGTSGATDTQYF.

This clonotype was counted at least ten times. One end of the junction is discordant with germline, which a read error may explain. This chain joins TRBV5-1 and TRBJ2-3; 8 nucleotides agree with TRBD2. Germline assignment: CDR1 SGHRS and CDR2 YFSETQ. The CDR3 is 13 amino acids. The CDR3, as DNA: TGTGCCAGCTCCGGGGGGGGCACAGATACGCAGTATTTT. It codes for CASSGGGTDTQYF.

The chain is built from TRBV24-1 and TRBJ2-7, with a weak D call TRBD1 (6 bases). The CDR3 extends over 17 amino acids. Deletions cut 1 base from V and 4 bases from J, with 19 bases between. The V gene's germline CDR1 is KGHDR and CDR2 SFDVKD. DNA for the CDR3: TGTGCCACCAGTGATTTTCCCCGGGCGACAGGCCGGTACGAGCAGTACGTC. Translated, it gives CATSDFPRATGRYEQYV.

A few counts support this clonotype. The V call is TRBV20-1, the J call TRBJ2-6; no firm D call. This CDR3 has 17 residues. Looked up from germline, CDR1 is DFQATT and CDR2 is SNEGSKA (reference sequence). The ends were cut back, 6 bases at V and 0 bases at J, with 18 bases in the middle. CDR3 in DNA: TGCAGTGCCCAAAGAACGGCATGGGGCTCTGGGGCCAACGTCCTGACTTTC. This sequence encodes CSAQRTAWGSGANVLTF.

The CDR3 bases are TGCAGTGCTAGAGAGAATACTGGGGGCGAGACCCAGTACTTC. Translated, it gives CSARENTGGETQYF. The chain recombines TRBV20-1 with TRBJ2-5; D is perhaps TRBD1 (6 bases). Trimming took off 0 bases at V and 5 bases at J, with 13 bases between the two ends. There are 14 residues in the CDR3. The germline gives CDR1 DFQATT, CDR2 SNEGSKA (reference sequence).

This clonotype was detected many times. CDR3 region: CATSDRGHAGTDTQYF. The CDR3 nucleotides read TGTGCCACCAGCGACAGGGGGCACGCAGGCACAGATACGCAGTATTTT. The chain recombines TRBV15 with TRBJ2-3, with 10 bases fitting TRBD1. The CDR3 extends over 16 amino acids. V lost 5 bases, J lost 1 base, and 6 bases stayed unmatched. The germline CDR1 and CDR2 sequences are LNHNV and YYDKDF (reference sequence).

This sequence joins TRBV15 and TRBJ2-7; perhaps TRBD2 as D (5 bases). This CDR3 region has 14 residues. CDR1 is LNHNV, CDR2 YYDKDF, per germline (reference sequence). The CDR3 coding sequence is TGTGACACCAGCGAAACACTAGTCACCTTCGAGCAGTACGTC. This encodes CDTSETLVTFEQYV.

V is TRBV7-9 and J is TRBJ1-2; D might be TRBD1 (5 bases). Trimming cost V 5 bases and J 7 bases, with 8 bases left between them. From germline, CDR1 is SEHNR and CDR2 FQNEAQ (reference sequence). The CDR3 covers 11 residues. CDR3 nucleotides: TGTGCCAGCAGCGGGGGTGGTGGCTACACCTTC. Residues: CASSGGGGYTF.

This clonotype was seen a handful of times. Germline is not matched at one junction end, which may reflect a read error. The CDR3 loop is CASSLGTVGQGTQYF. In DNA, the CDR3 is TGCGCCAGCAGCCTTGGGACGGTGGGGCAAGGGACCCAGTACTTC. V gene TRBV5-1 combines with J gene TRBJ2-5; either TRBD1 or TRBD2 may fit D (5 bases each). Per germline, CDR1 SGHRS and CDR2 YFSETQ. The CDR3 consists of 15 residues.